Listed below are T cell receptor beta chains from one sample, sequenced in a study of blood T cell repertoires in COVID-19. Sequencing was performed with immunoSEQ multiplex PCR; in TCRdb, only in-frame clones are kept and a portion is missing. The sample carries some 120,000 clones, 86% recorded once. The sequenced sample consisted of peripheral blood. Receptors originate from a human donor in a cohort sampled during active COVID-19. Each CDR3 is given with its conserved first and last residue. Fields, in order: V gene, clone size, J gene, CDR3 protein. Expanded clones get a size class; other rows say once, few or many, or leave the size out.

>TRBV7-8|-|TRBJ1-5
CASSRTGGSNQPQHF
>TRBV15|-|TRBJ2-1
CATSIGSSYNEQFF
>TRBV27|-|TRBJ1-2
CASSLSFQGGFYGYTF
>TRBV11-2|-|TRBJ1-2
CASSLQGGLGYGYTF
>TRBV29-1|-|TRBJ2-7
CSVEDRGGAAYEQYF
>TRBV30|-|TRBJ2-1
CAWSGRGGYSYNEQFF
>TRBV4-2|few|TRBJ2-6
CASSPHRSSGTQGANVLTF
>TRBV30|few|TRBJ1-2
CAWSAGIYGYTF
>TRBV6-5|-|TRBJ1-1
CASSYSLGGLNTEAFF
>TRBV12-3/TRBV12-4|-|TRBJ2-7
CASSLGGSYEQYF
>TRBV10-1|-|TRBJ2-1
CASNRSRAVYNEQFF
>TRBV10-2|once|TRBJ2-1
CASSNGRANEQFF
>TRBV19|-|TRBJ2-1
CASSIVSRAFNNEQFF
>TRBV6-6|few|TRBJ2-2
CASSRPGGTSGGAGELFF
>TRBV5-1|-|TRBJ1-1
CASSSGQPGAEAFF
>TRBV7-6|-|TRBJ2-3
CASSQNLVTDTQYF
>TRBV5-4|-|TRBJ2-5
CASSPITGGWETQYF
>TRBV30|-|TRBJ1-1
CAWSVGTAEAFF
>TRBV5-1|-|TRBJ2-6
CASSFGAVRSGANVLTF
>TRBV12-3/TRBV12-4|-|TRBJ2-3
CASRDSHTDTQYF
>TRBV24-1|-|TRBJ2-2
CATSLTGYATGELFF
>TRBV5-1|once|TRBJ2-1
CASSNPGLADSYNEQFF
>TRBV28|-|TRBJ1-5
CASCPQGGGRQPQHF